This entry concerns a single T cell receptor (beta chain). Seattle's enrolled individuals joined amid active infection and were then monitored longitudinally. The data are from a study of blood T cell repertoires in COVID-19. Study-wide context: Sources were T cells, B-cell-depleted T cells, or PBMCs; the material itself was cDNA or gDNA.

The V and J ends lost 4 bases and 1 base respectively, with 13 bases between them. From germline, CDR1 is GTSNPN and CDR2 SVGIG (reference sequence). CDR3 length: 14 amino acids. In the original analysis: Estimation of nucleated cell counts was performed using reference gene primer amplification. Assay used: immunoSEQ multiplex PCR; TCRdb lists only in-frame clones, some missing. V and J calls and clone size are given by that table; D and trimming were obtained from the DNA. The data hold about 70,000 clones, with roughly 83% observed a single time. The sequence came from a man under 40 with COVID-19, enrolled during active disease. The chain employs TRBV30 and TRBJ2-5; maybe TRBD2 (6 bases). Sequenced material: peripheral blood. Here the CDR3 DNA reads TGTGCCTGGATGAAGCAGGGACTCCAAGAGACCCAGTACTTC. Translated, it gives CAWMKQGLQETQYF.